Presented here are 9 T cell receptor beta chains from one specimen sequenced in a study of CD8 T cells in ankylosing spondylitis. Study-wide results and limits: Ankylosing spondylitis blood seemed to carry a telltale TCR beta motif made of seven or eight highly homologous variants.

The antigens of these receptors remain unknown. TCRdb re-called the 5' RACE reads with MiXCR, one entry per CDR3 protein. The table lists 390,000 or so distinct CDR3 sequences, about 22% of them singletons. Sequencing was performed on blood, either unsorted or a sorted T cell fraction (not recorded which). The source of these receptors is a male donor with ankylosing spondylitis.

The chain combines TRBV5-1 with TRBJ1-4; D uncertain. The germline V and J ends were trimmed by 4 bases and 4 bases, with 17 bases remaining between them. This CDR3 region has 16 residues. Germline V gives CDR1 SGHRS, CDR2 YFSETQ. The CDR3 loop is CASSLWTRILNEKLFF. CDR3 sequence (DNA): TGCGCCAGCAGCCTGTGGACCAGGATCCTTAATGAAAAACTGTTTTTT.

This clonotype was found a few times. The V gene is TRBV12-3 or TRBV12-4, the J gene TRBJ2-2; 7 bases match TRBD1. The ends lost 1 base at V and 5 bases at J; junction bases unmatched: 4. This CDR3 has 15 amino acids. In DNA, the CDR3 is TGTGCCAGCAGTTTAGTGGACAGGATGACCGGGGAGCTGTTTTTT. Translated: CASSLVDRMTGELFF.

The rearrangement links TRBV20-1 to TRBJ2-3; no firm D call. CDR3 length: 13 residues. V dropped 1 base and J dropped 7 bases, with 12 bases sitting between them. Germline V gene lookup returns CDR1 DFQATT and CDR2 SNEGSKA (reference sequence). CDR3 sequence reads: CSARVIATYTQYF. In DNA form, the CDR3 reads TGCAGTGCTAGAGTAATAGCTACCTATACGCAGTATTTT.

This clonotype was observed a handful of times. The chain has TRBV11-3 and TRBJ1-6, with 7 bases identical to TRBD1. The CDR3 totals 15 residues. Losses at the gene ends were 5 bases for V and 8 bases for J; bases not matched to a gene: 9. The V gene's germline CDR1 is SGHNT and CDR2 YENEEA. CDR3 sequence (DNA): TGTGCCAGCAGCAAACGGACAGGAGAGTATTCACCCCTCCACTTT. Translation: CASSKRTGEYSPLHF. Filled out from reference TRBV11-3 and TRBJ1-6, the complete variable domain reads EAGVVQSPRYKIIEKKQPVAFWCNPISGHNTLYWYLQNLGQGPELLIRYENEEAVDDSQLPKDRFSAERLKGVDSTLKIQPAELGDSAVYLCASSKRTGEYSPLHFGNGTRLTVT.

The CDR3 spells CASSQWDRYGYTF. The CDR3 bases are TGTGCCAGCAGCCAATGGGACCGCTATGGCTACACCTTC. V is TRBV14 and J is TRBJ1-2; TRBD1 might be the D (5 bases). The germline V gene has CDR1 SGHDN and CDR2 FVKESK. V was cut by 2 bases and J by 4 bases, with 8 bases left in between. The CDR3 covers 13 residues.

J is TRBJ1-1 and V is TRBV19; no clear D gene. Germline CDR1 and CDR2: LNHDA and SQIVND (reference sequence). V was cut by 2 bases and J by 10 bases, with 8 bases left in between. This CDR3 contains 11 residues. CDR3 coding DNA: TGTGCCAGTAGTATAACCCTCGGAGCTTTCTTT. This encodes CASSITLGAFF.

This clonotype was counted only a few times. The V gene is TRBV5-1, the J gene TRBJ2-7, with 9 bases matching TRBD1. The CDR3 has 14 amino acids. With V trimmed by 2 bases and J by 3 bases, 3 bases remained unmatched. Germline CDR1 reads SGHRS; CDR2 reads YFSETQ. DNA of the CDR3: TGCGCCAGCAGCTTACAGGGGGCAAACTACGAGCAGTACTTC. This encodes CASSLQGANYEQYF.

V gene TRBV13 combines with J gene TRBJ1-2; D gene uncertain. CDR3 length equals 15 residues. Per germline, CDR1 PRHDT and CDR2 FYEKMQ (reference sequence). V gave up 2 bases and J gave up 1 base, with 11 bases separating them. In DNA form, the CDR3 reads TGTGCCAGCAGCTTACGAGGACGGAGTAACTATGGCTACACCTTC. Translating it yields CASSLRGRSNYGYTF.

This chain links TRBV24-1 with TRBJ2-2; D ambiguous. This CDR3 has 12 residues. The germline V gene encodes CDR1 KGHDR and CDR2 SFDVKD. The V gene lost 10 bases and the J gene lost 1 base, with 6 bases spanning the gap. CDR3 sequence reads: CATRKNTGELFF. DNA for the CDR3: TGTGCCACTAGGAAGAACACCGGGGAGCTGTTTTTT.